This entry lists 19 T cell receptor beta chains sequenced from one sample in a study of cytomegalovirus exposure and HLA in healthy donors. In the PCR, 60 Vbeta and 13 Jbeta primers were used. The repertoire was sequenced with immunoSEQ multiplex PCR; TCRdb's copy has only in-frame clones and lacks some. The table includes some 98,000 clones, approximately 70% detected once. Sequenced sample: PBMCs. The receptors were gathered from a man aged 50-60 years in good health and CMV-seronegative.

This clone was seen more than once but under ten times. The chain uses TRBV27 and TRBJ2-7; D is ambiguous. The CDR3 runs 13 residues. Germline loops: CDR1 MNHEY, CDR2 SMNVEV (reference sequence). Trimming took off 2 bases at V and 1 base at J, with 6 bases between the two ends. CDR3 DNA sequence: TGTGCCAGCAGTTTAGGCCCGTCCTACGAGCAGTACTTC. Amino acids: CASSLGPSYEQYF.

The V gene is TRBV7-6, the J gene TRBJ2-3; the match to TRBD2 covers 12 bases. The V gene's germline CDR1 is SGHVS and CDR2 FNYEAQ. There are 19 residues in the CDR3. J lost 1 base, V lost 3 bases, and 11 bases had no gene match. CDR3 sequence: CASSFGLAGGLGGTDTQYF. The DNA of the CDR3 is TGTGCCAGCAGCTTCGGCCTAGCGGGGGGGCTGGGGGGCACAGATACGCAGTATTTT.

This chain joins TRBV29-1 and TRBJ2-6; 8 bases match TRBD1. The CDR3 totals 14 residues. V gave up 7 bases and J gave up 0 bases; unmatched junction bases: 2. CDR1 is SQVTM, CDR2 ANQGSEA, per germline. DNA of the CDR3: TGCAGCGCTGGACAGGGCTCTGGGGCCAACGTCCTGACTTTC. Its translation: CSAGQGSGANVLTF.

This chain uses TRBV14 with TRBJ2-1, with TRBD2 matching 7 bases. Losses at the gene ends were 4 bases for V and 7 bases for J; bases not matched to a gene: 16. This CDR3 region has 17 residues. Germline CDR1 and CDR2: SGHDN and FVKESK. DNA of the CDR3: TGTGCCAGCAGCCCTCGGTGGGAGGGACGGAGTCTAAATGAGCAGTTCTTC. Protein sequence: CASSPRWEGRSLNEQFF.

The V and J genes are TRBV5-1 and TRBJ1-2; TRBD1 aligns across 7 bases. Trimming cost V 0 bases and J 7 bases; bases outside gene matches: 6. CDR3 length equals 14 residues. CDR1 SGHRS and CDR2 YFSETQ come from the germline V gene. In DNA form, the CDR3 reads TGCGCCAGCAGCTTGGGTCAGGGGGTCGGTGGCTACACCTTC. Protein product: CASSLGQGVGGYTF.

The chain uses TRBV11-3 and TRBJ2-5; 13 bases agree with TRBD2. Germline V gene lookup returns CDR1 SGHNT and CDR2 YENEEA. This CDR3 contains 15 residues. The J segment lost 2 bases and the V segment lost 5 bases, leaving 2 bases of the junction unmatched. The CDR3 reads CASSKLAGGQETQYF. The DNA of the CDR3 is TGTGCCAGCAGCAAACTAGCGGGGGGGCAAGAGACCCAGTACTTC.

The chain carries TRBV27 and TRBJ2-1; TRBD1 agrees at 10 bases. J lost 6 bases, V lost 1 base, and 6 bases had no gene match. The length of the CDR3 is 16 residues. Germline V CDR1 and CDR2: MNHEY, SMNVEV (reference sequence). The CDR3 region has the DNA TGTGCCAGCAGTTTATTCGTCGGGACAGGGGTCAATGAGCAGTTCTTC. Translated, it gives CASSLFVGTGVNEQFF.

In DNA form, the CDR3 reads TGTGCCAGCAGCCCATCGGGACAGGGTCCTTATGAGCAGTTCTTC. Translated: CASSPSGQGPYEQFF. The J gene is TRBJ2-1, the V gene TRBV9; 9 bases map to TRBD1. This CDR3 spans 15 amino acids. CDR1 and CDR2 from the germline V gene are SGDLS and YYNGEE. V lost 4 bases to trimming and J lost 8 bases; unmatched junction nucleotides: 10.

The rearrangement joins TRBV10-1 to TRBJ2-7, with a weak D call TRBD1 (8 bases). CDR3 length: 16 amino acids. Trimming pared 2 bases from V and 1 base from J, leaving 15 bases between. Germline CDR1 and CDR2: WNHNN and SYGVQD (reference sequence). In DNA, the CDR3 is TGCGCCAGCAGTGAGAGGGGGGGACAGGCGTCCTACGAGCAGTACTTC. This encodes CASSERGGQASYEQYF.

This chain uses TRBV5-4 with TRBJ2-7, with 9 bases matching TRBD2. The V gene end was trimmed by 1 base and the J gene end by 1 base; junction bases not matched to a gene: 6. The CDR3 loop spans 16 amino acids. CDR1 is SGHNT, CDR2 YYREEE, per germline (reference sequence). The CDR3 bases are TGTGCCAGCAGCTTGCTTAGCGGGAGTATATCCTACGAGCAGTACTTC. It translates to CASSLLSGSISYEQYF.

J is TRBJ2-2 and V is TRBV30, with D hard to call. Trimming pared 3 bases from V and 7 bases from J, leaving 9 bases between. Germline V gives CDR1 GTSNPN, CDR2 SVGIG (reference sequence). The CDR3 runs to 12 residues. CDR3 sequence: CAWSRLFGELFF. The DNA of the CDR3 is TGTGCCTGGAGCCGGTTGTTCGGGGAGCTGTTTTTT.

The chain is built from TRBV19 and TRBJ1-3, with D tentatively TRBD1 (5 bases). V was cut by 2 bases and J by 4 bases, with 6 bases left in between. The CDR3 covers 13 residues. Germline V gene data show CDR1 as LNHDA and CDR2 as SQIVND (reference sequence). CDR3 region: CASSIQGGNTIYF. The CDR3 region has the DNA TGTGCCAGTAGTATACAGGGAGGAAACACCATATATTTT.

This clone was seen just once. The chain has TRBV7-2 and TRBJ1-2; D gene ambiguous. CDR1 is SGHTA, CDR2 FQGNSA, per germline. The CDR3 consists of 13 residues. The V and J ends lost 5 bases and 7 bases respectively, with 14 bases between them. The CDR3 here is CASSPTGSGGYTF. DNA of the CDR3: TGTGCCAGCAGCCCCACTGGGTCGGGTGGCTACACCTTC.

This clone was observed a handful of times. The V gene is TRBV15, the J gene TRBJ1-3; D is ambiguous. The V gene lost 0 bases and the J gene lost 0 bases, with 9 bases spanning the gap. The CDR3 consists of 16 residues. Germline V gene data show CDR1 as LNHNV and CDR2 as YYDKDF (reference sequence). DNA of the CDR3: TGTGCCACCAGCAGAGATCGTTCGAGCTCTGGAAACACCATATATTTT. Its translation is CATSRDRSSSGNTIYF.

The DNA for the CDR3 is TGTGCCAGCAGCTGGACCACTAGCGCCGACGAGCAGTACTTC. Protein product: CASSWTTSADEQYF. The chain is built from TRBV7-9 and TRBJ2-7; TRBD2 matches 7 bases. V dropped 4 bases and J dropped 5; count of bases not matched to a gene: 8. This CDR3 has 14 amino acids. The germline gives CDR1 SEHNR, CDR2 FQNEAQ (reference sequence).

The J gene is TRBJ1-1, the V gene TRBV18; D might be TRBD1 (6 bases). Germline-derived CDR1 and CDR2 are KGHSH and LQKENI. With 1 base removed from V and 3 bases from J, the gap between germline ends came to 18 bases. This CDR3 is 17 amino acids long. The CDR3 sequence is CASSPLEQGLGHTEAFF. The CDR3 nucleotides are TGTGCCAGCTCACCACTAGAACAGGGCCTCGGACACACTGAAGCTTTCTTT.

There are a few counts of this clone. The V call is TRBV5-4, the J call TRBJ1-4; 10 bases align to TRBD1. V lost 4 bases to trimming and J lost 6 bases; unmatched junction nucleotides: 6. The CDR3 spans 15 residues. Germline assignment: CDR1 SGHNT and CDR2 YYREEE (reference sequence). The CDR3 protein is CASSPPGQGYEKLFF. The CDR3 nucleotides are TGTGCCAGCAGCCCGCCGGGACAGGGGTATGAAAAACTGTTTTTT.

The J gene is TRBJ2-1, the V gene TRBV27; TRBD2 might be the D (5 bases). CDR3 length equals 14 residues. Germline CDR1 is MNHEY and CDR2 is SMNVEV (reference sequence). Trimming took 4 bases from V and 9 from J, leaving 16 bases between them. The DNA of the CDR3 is TGTGCCAGCAGTTCCGGGCCCCTACGGGGTGAGCAGTTCTTC. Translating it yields CASSSGPLRGEQFF.

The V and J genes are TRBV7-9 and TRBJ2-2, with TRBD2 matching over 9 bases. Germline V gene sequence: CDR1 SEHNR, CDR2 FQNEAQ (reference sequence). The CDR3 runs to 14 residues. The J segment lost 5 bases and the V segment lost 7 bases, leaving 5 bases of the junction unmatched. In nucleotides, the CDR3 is TGTGCCAGCAACCGCGGGGGGGGGACCGGGGAGCTGTTTTTT. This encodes CASNRGGGTGELFF.